These T cell receptor beta chains were read from a single sample in a study of human T cells and chemical hapten exposure. TCRdb re-analysed the RACE reads in MiXCR, keeping a single row per CDR3 protein. The table shows approximately 84,000 distinct CDR3 sequences, with around 8.7% occurring only once. The sample comprised whole blood. The receptors come from a male donor in good health. Some clones in this sample may be carry-over from other donors' samples. CDR3s include the opening cysteine and the closing phenylalanine or tryptophan. Each record gives: D gene, clone size, V gene, J gene, CDR3 protein, CDR3 DNA. D genes are given only for firm matches. Not all rows give a size; the values are once, few, many and, for expanded clones, a class.

NA	many	TRBV28	TRBJ1-5	CASSSPRGAQPQHF	TGTGCCAGCAGTTCTCCACGAGGGGCCCAGCCCCAGCATTTT
TRBD1	NA	TRBV12-3/TRBV12-4	TRBJ1-1	CASLSGGGTEAFF	TGTGCCAGCCTCTCAGGGGGAGGCACTGAAGCTTTCTTT
TRBD1	few	TRBV2	TRBJ1-1	CASSFGTGKNTEAFF	TGTGCCAGCAGTTTCGGGACAGGGAAGAACACTGAAGCTTTCTTT
NA	few	TRBV7-3	TRBJ1-1	CASSESSDTEAFF	TGTGCCAGCAGCGAAAGCAGTGACACTGAAGCTTTCTTT
NA	NA	TRBV12-3/TRBV12-4	TRBJ2-3	CASSLQGIADTQYF	TGTGCCAGCAGTTTACAGGGGATCGCAGATACGCAGTATTTT
NA	NA	TRBV20-1	TRBJ1-6	CSAEGRDYNSPLHF	TGCAGTGCGGAGGGACGGGACTATAATTCACCCCTCCACTTT
NA	NA	TRBV7-6	TRBJ2-1	CASSPLSPPLGLEQFF	TGTGCCAGCAGCCCCTTGTCGCCGCCGCTAGGACTTGAGCAGTTCTTC
NA	NA	TRBV3-1	TRBJ2-7	CASSQDSRYEQYF	TGTGCCAGCAGCCAAGATAGCCGGTACGAGCAGTACTTC
NA	few	TRBV5-1	TRBJ2-1	CASSLHRSYNEQFF	TGCGCCAGCAGCTTACACCGCTCCTACAATGAGCAGTTCTTC
NA	NA	TRBV27	TRBJ1-1	CASSLSGRAEAFF	TGTGCCAGCAGTTTATCAGGGAGGGCTGAAGCTTTCTTT
TRBD2	NA	TRBV6-4	TRBJ2-2	CASSIQAGTSGTGELFF	TGTGCCAGCAGTATACAGGCCGGGACTAGCGGCACCGGGGAGCTGTTTTTT
NA	few	TRBV12-3/TRBV12-4	TRBJ2-6	CASSFWGHSGANVLTF	TGTGCCAGCAGTTTTTGGGGGCACTCTGGGGCCAACGTCCTGACTTTC
NA	NA	TRBV28	TRBJ2-7	CASSLPPSSYEQYF	TGTGCCAGCAGTTTACCCCCTAGCTCCTACGAGCAGTACTTC